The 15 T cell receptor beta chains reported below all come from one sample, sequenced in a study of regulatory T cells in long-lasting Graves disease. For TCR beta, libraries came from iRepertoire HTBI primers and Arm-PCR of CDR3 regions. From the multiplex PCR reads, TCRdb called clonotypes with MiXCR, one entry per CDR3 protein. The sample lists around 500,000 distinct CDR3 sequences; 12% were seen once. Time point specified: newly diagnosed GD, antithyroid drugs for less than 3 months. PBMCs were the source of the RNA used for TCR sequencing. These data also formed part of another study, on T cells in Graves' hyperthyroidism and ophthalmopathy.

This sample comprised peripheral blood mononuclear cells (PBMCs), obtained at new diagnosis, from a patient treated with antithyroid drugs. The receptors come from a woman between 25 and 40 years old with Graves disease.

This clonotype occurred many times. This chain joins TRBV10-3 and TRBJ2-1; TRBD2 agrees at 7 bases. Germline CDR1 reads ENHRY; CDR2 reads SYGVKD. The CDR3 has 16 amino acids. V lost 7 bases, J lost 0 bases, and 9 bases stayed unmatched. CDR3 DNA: TGTGCCATCAATCGGGAGGCAGGGAGCTCCTACAATGAGCAGTTCTTC. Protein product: CAINREAGSSYNEQFF.

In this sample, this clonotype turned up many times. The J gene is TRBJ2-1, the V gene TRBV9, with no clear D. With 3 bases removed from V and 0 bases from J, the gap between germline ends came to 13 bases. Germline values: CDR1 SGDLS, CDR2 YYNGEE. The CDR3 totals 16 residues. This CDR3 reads CASSGPTPSSYNEQFF. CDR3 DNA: TGTGCCAGCAGCGGCCCCACCCCCAGCTCCTACAATGAGCAGTTCTTC.

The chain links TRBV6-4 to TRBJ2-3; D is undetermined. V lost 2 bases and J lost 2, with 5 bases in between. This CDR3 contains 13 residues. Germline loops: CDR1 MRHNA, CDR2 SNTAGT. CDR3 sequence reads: CASSDTYTDTQYF. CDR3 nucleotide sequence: TGTGCCAGCAGTGACACATACACAGATACGCAGTATTTT.

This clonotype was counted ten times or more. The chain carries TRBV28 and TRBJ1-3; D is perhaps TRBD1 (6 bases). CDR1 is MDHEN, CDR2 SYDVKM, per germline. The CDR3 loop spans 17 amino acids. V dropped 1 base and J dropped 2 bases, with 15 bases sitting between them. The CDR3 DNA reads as TGTGCCAGCAGTTTATTTGGGACATCTACCACTGGAAACACCATATATTTT. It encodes CASSLFGTSTTGNTIYF.

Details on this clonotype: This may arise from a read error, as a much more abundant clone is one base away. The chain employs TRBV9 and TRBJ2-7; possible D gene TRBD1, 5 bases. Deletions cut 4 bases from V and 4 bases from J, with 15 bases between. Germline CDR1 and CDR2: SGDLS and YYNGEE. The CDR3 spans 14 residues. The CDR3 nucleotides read TGTGCCAGCAGCCTAGGGGCAGGTCTGTACGAGCAGTACTTC. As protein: CASSLGAGLYEQYF.

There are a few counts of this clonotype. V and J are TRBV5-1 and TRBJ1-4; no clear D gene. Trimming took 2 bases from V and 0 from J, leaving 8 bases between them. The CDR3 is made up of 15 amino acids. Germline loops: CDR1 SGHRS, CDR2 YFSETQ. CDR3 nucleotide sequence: TGCGCCAGCAGCTTAGGCCCCGCAACTAATGAAAAACTGTTTTTT. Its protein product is CASSLGPATNEKLFF. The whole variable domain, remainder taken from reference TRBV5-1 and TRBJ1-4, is KAGVTQTPRYLIKTRGQQVTLSCSPISGHRSVSWYQQTPGQGLQFLFEYFSETQRNKGNFPGRFSGRQFSNSRSEMNVSTLELGDSALYLCASSLGPATNEKLFFGSGTQLSVL.

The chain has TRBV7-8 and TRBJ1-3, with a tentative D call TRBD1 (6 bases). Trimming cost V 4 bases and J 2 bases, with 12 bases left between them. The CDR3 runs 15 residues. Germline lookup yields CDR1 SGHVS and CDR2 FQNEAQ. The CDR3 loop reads CASSSRAGAGNTIYF. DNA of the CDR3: TGTGCCAGCAGCTCCCGGGCAGGGGCTGGAAACACCATATATTTT.

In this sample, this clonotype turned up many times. The chain's CDR3 is CASSLAELPLYNSPLHF. The CDR3 nucleotides read TGTGCCAGCAGTTTGGCTGAACTCCCCCTTTATAATTCACCCCTCCACTTT. The chain joins TRBV28 to TRBJ1-6; D unresolved. V lost 3 bases and J 4 bases, leaving 16 bases between the germline ends. Germline CDR1 reads MDHEN; CDR2 reads SYDVKM. The CDR3 extends over 17 amino acids.

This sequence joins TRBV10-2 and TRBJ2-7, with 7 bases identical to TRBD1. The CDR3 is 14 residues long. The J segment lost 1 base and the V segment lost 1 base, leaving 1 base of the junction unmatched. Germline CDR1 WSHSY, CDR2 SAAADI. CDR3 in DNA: TGCGCCAGCAGTGAGTTCAGGGGGTCCTACGAGCAGTACTTC. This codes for CASSEFRGSYEQYF.

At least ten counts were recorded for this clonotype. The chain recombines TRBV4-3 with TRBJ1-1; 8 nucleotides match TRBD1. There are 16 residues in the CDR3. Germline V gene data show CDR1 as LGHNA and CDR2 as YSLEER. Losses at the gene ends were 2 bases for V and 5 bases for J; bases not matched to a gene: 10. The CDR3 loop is CASSQPLTGGETEAFF. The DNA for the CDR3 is TGCGCCAGCAGCCAACCCCTAACAGGGGGTGAAACTGAAGCTTTCTTT.

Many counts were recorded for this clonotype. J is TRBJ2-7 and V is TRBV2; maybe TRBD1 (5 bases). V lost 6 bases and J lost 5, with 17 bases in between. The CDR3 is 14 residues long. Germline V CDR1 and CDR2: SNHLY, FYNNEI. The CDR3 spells CASRSDWGQNEQYF. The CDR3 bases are TGTGCCAGCAGATCAGACTGGGGCCAAAACGAGCAGTACTTC.

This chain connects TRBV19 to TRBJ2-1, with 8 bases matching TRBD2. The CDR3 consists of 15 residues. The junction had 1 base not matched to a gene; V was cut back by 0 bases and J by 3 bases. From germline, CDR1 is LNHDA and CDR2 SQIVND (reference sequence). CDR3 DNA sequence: TGTGCCAGTAGTATAGAAGCGGGAGACTACAATGAGCAGTTCTTC. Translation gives CASSIEAGDYNEQFF.

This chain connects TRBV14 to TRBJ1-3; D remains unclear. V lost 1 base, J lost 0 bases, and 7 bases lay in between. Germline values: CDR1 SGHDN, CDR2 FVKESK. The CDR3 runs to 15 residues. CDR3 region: CASSQGRNSGNTIYF. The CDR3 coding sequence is TGTGCCAGCAGCCAAGGGCGGAACTCTGGAAACACCATATATTTT. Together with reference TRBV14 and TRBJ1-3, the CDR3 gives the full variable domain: EAGVTQFPSHSVIEKGQTVTLRCDPISGHDNLYWYRRVMGKEIKFLLHFVKESKQDESGMPNNRFLAERTGGTYSTLKVQPAELEDSGVYFCASSQGRNSGNTIYFGEGSWLTVV.

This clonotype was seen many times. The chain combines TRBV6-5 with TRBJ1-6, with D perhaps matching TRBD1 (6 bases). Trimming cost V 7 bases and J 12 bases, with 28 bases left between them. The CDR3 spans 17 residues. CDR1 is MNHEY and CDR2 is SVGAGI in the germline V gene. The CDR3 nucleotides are TGTGCCAGCATGTTACGCGCGGGGGGGCCACCGAGGGTACCCCTCCACTTT. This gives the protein CASMLRAGGPPRVPLHF.

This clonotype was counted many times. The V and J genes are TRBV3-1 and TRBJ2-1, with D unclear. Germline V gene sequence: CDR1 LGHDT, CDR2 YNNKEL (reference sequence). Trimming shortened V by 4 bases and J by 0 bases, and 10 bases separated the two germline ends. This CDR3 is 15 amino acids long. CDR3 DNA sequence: TGTGCCAGCAGCCGGACCCGGAGCTCCTACAATGAGCAGTTCTTC. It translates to CASSRTRSSYNEQFF.